A single T cell receptor (beta chain) is shown here with its context. The data originate from a study of blood T cell repertoires in COVID-19. Whole-study context: The origin of the acute and convalescent COVID-19 samples was the United States, Italy and Spain. PBMCs, B-cell-depleted T cells, or T cells provided the cDNA or gDNA that made up the material.

Measured with immunoSEQ multiplex PCR; TCRdb has only the in-frame clones, and not every one. Seen here are some 160,000 clones, over 75% observed once, and the top ten hold approximately 7%. This receptor was taken from a man aged 65-85 years with active or convalescent COVID-19. Sequencing was performed on peripheral blood.

CDR3 bases: TGCGCCAGCAGCCAACCGACTAGCGGTGCCTACGAGCAGTACTTC. Translating it yields CASSQPTSGAYEQYF. The rearrangement joins TRBV4-1 to TRBJ2-7, with 9 bases fitting TRBD2. Looked up from germline, CDR1 is MGHRA and CDR2 is YSYEKL. With V trimmed by 2 bases and J by 2 bases, 4 bases remained unmatched. The CDR3 runs 15 residues.